The 14 T cell receptor beta chains listed next were all sequenced from one sample in a study of a mutant IDH1 vaccine in newly diagnosed glioma. Time point reported: week 23, last vaccination. Doses of 300 ug of mutant IDH1 20-mer peptide were given with topical imiquimod. For these TCRs, the target antigens are not known. This table comes from immunoSEQ multiplex PCR, and its TCRdb copy is limited to in-frame clones, with some not included. The table records about 55,000 clones, under 90% of them present only once. Sequenced here: PBMCs, sampled from a glioma patient whose treatment included an IDH1 peptide vaccine. Receptors originate from a middle-aged man with glioma.

The chain recombines TRBV19 with TRBJ2-7; D call uncertain. Trimming removed 4 bases at V and 4 bases at J, with 8 bases between. This CDR3 has 12 amino acids. Germline-derived CDR1 and CDR2 are LNHDA and SQIVND (reference sequence). The DNA of the CDR3 is TGTGCCAGTAGTACCCCTCCGTACGAGCAGTACTTC. Its protein is CASSTPPYEQYF.

This clone has only one observation. The chain couples TRBV5-6 to TRBJ1-2; TRBD1 might be the D (5 bases). The CDR3 is 15 amino acids. Trimming left V 4 bases short and J 8 bases short, with 21 bases between. CDR1 and CDR2 from the germline V gene are SGHDT and YYEEEE. In DNA, the CDR3 is TGTGCCAGCAGCCGTCGGGACGGCATTCTGGGCGGCTACACCTTC. It translates to CASSRRDGILGGYTF.

J is TRBJ1-6 and V is TRBV7-9; D is unresolved. The germline gives CDR1 SEHNR, CDR2 FQNEAQ (reference sequence). The CDR3 contains 14 residues. V shed 1 base and J shed 7 bases, with 8 bases lying between them. The CDR3 DNA reads as TGTGCCAGCAGCTTAGGGCACGAAAATTCACCCCTCCACTTT. Protein product: CASSLGHENSPLHF.

The V and J genes are TRBV7-9 and TRBJ1-6, with 8 positions matching TRBD1. The germline V gene encodes CDR1 SEHNR and CDR2 FQNEAQ (reference sequence). This CDR3 is built from 14 residues. V lost 5 bases, J lost 9 bases, and 6 bases stayed unmatched. The CDR3 region has the DNA TGTGCCAGCAGCCCGGACAGGGAAAGTTCACCCCTCCACTTT. It specifies CASSPDRESSPLHF.

The rearrangement links TRBV10-2 to TRBJ1-1; tentatively, D is TRBD1 (5 bases). Trimming took 4 bases from V and 4 from J, leaving 7 bases between them. Germline CDR1 is WSHSY and CDR2 is SAAADI. This CDR3 has 12 residues. The CDR3 DNA reads as TGCGCCAGCAGTGGAGGGGTCACTGAAGCTTTCTTT. It is translated as CASSGGVTEAFF.

V and J are TRBV15 and TRBJ1-6, with unresolved D. CDR1 and CDR2 (germline): LNHNV, YYDKDF (reference sequence). This CDR3 comprises 19 residues. The V gene lost 0 bases and the J gene lost 2 bases, with 17 bases spanning the gap. CDR3 DNA: TGTGCCACCAGCAGAGATCGGGGTCCCGAGAGAGCCTATAATTCACCCCTCCACTTT. Translated: CATSRDRGPERAYNSPLHF.

V and J are TRBV5-1 and TRBJ1-1, with D perhaps matching TRBD1 (5 bases). Germline CDR1 and CDR2: SGHRS and YFSETQ. V lost 5 bases and J lost 1, with 9 bases in between. This CDR3 has 13 amino acids. The CDR3 DNA sequence: TGCGCCAGCAGGGCAGGGCCGAACACTGAAGCTTTCTTT. This gives the protein CASRAGPNTEAFF. The variable domain in full, completed from reference TRBV5-1 and TRBJ1-1, reads KAGVTQTPRYLIKTRGQQVTLSCSPISGHRSVSWYQQTPGQGLQFLFEYFSETQRNKGNFPGRFSGRQFSNSRSEMNVSTLELGDSALYLCASRAGPNTEAFFGQGTRLTVV.

V and J are TRBV10-1 and TRBJ2-5; tentatively, D is TRBD1 (5 bases). V shed 5 bases and J shed 3 bases, with 10 bases lying between them. This CDR3 is built from 13 residues. Germline CDR1 and CDR2: WNHNN and SYGVQD (reference sequence). CDR3 residues: CASSFQGKETQYF. DNA for the CDR3: TGCGCCAGCAGTTTTCAGGGTAAAGAGACCCAGTACTTC.

The chain couples TRBV4-2 to TRBJ1-2; D uncertain. In germline, CDR1 is LGHNA, CDR2 YNFKEQ. V was trimmed by 1 base and J by 8 bases, leaving 14 bases between them. The CDR3 is made up of 14 amino acids. The CDR3 reads CASSQVSPSDGYTF. In DNA, the CDR3 is TGTGCCAGCAGCCAAGTGTCTCCCTCGGACGGCTACACCTTC.

This chain uses TRBV18 with TRBJ2-7; TRBD1 might be the D (5 bases). Trimming removed 4 bases from V and 5 bases from J, with 12 bases in between. Germline values: CDR1 KGHSH, CDR2 LQKENI. This CDR3 is 13 amino acids long. DNA for the CDR3: TGTGCCAGCTCACAGGGGTTTCGGGACGAGCAGTACTTC. Translation gives CASSQGFRDEQYF.

The chain employs TRBV9 and TRBJ2-7, with 9 bases matching TRBD2. Trimming cost V 0 bases and J 3 bases; bases outside gene matches: 7. Germline loops: CDR1 SGDLS, CDR2 YYNGEE. This CDR3 is built from 16 residues. The CDR3, as DNA: TGTGCCAGCAGCGTAGCGTCGAGCGGGGGGCGCTACGAGCAGTACTTC. It encodes CASSVASSGGRYEQYF.

CDR3 sequence reads: CASRRLAGGKGAQYF. CDR3 bases: TGTGCCAGCAGGCGACTAGCGGGGGGTAAGGGGGCCCAGTACTTC. This chain connects TRBV2 to TRBJ2-5, with TRBD2 matching over 13 bases. J lost 9 bases, V lost 6 bases, and 10 bases had no gene match. The CDR3 loop spans 15 amino acids. Per the germline V gene, CDR1 is SNHLY and CDR2 is FYNNEI.

The genes are TRBV6-5 and TRBJ2-5, with TRBD2 matching 8 bases. The CDR3 loop spans 14 amino acids. CDR1 MNHEY and CDR2 SVGAGI come from the germline V gene. The V gene end was trimmed by 7 bases and the J gene end by 7 bases; junction bases not matched to a gene: 11. This CDR3 reads CASKTAGASGTQYF. CDR3 coding DNA: TGTGCCAGCAAGACAGCGGGGGCCTCCGGGACCCAGTACTTC.

The chain is built from TRBV19 and TRBJ2-3; TRBD2 is a possible D gene (6 bases). V shed 2 bases and J shed 5 bases, with 20 bases lying between them. CDR1 is LNHDA and CDR2 is SQIVND in the germline V gene (reference sequence). The CDR3 length is 17 residues. In DNA form, the CDR3 reads TGTGCCAGTAGTATACAACGGACTAAATCAGGTTTAGATACGCAGTATTTT. Translating gives CASSIQRTKSGLDTQYF.